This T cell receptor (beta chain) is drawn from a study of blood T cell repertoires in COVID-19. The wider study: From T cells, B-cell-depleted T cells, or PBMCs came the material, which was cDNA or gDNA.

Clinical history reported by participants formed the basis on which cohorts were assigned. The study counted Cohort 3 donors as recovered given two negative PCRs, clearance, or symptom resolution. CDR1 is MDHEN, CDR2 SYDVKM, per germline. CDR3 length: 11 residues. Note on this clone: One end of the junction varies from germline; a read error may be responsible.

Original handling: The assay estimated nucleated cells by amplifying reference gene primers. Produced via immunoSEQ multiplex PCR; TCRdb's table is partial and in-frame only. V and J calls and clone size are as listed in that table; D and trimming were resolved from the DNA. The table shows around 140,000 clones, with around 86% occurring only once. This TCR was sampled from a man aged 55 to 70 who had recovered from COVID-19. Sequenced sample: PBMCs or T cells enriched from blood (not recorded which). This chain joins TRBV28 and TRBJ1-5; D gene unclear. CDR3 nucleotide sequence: TGTGCCAGCCGACGGGCGGGGTTGTCGGATTTT. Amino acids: CASRRAGLSDF.